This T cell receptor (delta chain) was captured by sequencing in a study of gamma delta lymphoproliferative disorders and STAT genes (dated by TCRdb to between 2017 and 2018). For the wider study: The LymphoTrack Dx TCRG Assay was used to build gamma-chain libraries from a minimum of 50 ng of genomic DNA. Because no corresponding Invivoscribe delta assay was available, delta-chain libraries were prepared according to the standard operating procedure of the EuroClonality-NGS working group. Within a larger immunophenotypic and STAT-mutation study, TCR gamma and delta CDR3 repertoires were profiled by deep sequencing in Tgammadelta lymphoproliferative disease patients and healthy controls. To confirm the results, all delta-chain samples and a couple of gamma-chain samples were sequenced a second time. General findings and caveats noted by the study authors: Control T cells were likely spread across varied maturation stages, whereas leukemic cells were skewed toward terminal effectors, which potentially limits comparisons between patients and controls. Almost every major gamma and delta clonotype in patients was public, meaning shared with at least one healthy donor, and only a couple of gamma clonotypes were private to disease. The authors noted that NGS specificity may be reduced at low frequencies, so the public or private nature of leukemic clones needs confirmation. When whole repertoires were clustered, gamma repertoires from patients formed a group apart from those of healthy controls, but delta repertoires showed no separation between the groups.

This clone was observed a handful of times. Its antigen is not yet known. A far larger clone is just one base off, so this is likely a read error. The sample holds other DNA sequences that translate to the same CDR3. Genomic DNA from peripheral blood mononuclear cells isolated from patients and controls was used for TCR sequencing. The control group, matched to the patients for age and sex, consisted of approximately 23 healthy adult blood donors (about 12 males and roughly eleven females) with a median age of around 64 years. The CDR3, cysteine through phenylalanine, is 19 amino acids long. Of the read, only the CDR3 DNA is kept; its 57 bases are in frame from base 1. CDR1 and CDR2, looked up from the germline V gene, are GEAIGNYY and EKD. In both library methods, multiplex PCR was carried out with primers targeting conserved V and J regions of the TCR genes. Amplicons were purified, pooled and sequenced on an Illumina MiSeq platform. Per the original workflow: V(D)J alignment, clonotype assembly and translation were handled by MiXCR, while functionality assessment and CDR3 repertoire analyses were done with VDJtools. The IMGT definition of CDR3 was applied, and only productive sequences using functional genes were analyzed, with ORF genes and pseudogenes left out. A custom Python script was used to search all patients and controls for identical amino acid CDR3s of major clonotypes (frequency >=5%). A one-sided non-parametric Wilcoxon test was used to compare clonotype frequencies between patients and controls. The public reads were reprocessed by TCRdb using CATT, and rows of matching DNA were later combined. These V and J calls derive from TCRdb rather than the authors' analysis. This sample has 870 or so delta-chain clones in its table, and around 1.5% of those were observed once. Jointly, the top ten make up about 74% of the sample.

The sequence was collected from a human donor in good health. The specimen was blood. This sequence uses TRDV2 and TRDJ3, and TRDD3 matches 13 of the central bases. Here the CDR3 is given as CACDKLLGDTVWDTRQMFF. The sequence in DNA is TGTGCTTGTGACAAGTTACTGGGGGATACGGTTTGGGACACCCGACAGATGTTTTTC.